Listed below are T cell receptor beta chains from one sample, sequenced in a study of human T cells and chemical hapten exposure. TCRdb reprocessed the RACE reads via MiXCR and lists one record per CDR3 protein. The repertoire holds 75,000 to 95,000 distinct CDR3 sequences, with about 12% as singletons. Sequenced here: whole blood, sampled in connection with sensitization to the hapten diphenylcyclopropenone (DPC). The receptor set was obtained from a woman aged 55-70 years with alopecia areata. Some clones in this sample may be carry-over from other donors' samples. Both conserved end residues are part of each CDR3. A D gene is named only where the DNA matches it firmly. Rows may omit the clone size; those that give it use once, few, many or a size class.

D: NA
V: TRBV3-1
size: NA
J: TRBJ2-7
CDR3: CASSQVAPPYYEQYF
DNA: TGTGCCAGCAGCCAAGTTGCTCCCCCCTACTACGAGCAGTACTTC

D: TRBD1
V: TRBV20-1
size: many
J: TRBJ2-3
CDR3: CSVPRNPGQGLDTQYF
DNA: TGCAGTGTCCCGAGAAATCCGGGACAGGGATTAGATACGCAGTATTTT

D: TRBD1
V: TRBV30
size: many
J: TRBJ1-2
CDR3: CAWSEQGTYGYTF
DNA: TGTGCCTGGAGTGAACAGGGGACCTATGGCTACACCTTC

D: TRBD2
V: TRBV11-2
size: many
J: TRBJ2-3
CDR3: CASSPLGGGASDTQYF
DNA: TGTGCCAGCAGCCCGCTAGGCGGGGGGGCCTCAGATACGCAGTATTTT

D: NA
V: TRBV4-1
size: many
J: TRBJ2-6
CDR3: CASSQGPVGANVLTF
DNA: TGCGCCAGCAGCCAAGGGCCAGTTGGGGCCAACGTCCTGACTTTC

D: NA
V: TRBV7-2
size: NA
J: TRBJ1-2
CDR3: CASSLGDRASYGYTF
DNA: TGTGCCAGCAGCTTAGGAGACCGCGCCTCCTATGGCTACACCTTC

D: NA
V: TRBV12-5
size: NA
J: TRBJ1-1
CDR3: CASGAGSEAFF
DNA: TGTGCTAGTGGTGCTGGATCGGAAGCTTTCTTT

D: TRBD1
V: TRBV30
size: NA
J: TRBJ1-5
CDR3: CAPRTGANGNQPQHF
DNA: TGTGCCCCAAGGACAGGGGCCAACGGCAATCAGCCCCAGCATTTT

D: NA
V: TRBV20-1
size: NA
J: TRBJ2-3
CDR3: CSASPGGYTDTQYF
DNA: TGCAGTGCCTCCCCAGGGGGGTACACAGATACGCAGTATTTT

D: NA
V: TRBV2
size: many
J: TRBJ2-5
CDR3: CASSAREQETQYF
DNA: TGTGCCAGCAGTGCCAGGGAACAAGAGACCCAGTACTTC

D: NA
V: TRBV10-2
size: NA
J: TRBJ1-5
CDR3: CASSPTTENQPQHF
DNA: TGCGCCAGCAGTCCTACCACAGAAAATCAGCCCCAGCATTTT

D: NA
V: TRBV11-1
size: few
J: TRBJ2-5
CDR3: CASSSETETQYF
DNA: TGTGCCAGCAGCTCAGAGACAGAGACCCAGTACTTC

D: TRBD2
V: TRBV6-2/TRBV6-3
size: many
J: TRBJ2-1
CDR3: CASSYSPRRGGFNEQFF
DNA: TGTGCCAGCAGTTACTCACCCAGGCGGGGGGGCTTCAATGAGCAGTTCTTC

D: NA
V: TRBV2
size: many
J: TRBJ1-3
CDR3: CASSEVRGYSGNTIYF
DNA: TGTGCCAGCAGTGAGGTTCGAGGATACTCTGGAAACACCATATATTTT

D: NA
V: TRBV6-2/TRBV6-3
size: many
J: TRBJ2-3
CDR3: CASSYYGSTDTQYF
DNA: TGTGCCAGCAGTTACTATGGGAGCACAGATACGCAGTATTTT

D: NA
V: TRBV5-1
size: few
J: TRBJ1-1
CDR3: CASSLEGALSTEAFF
DNA: TGCGCCAGCAGCTTGGAAGGGGCCTTGAGCACTGAAGCTTTCTTT

D: NA
V: TRBV9
size: few
J: TRBJ2-5
CDR3: CASSVTDTRKTQYF
DNA: TGTGCCAGCAGCGTGACTGATACGAGAAAGACCCAGTACTTC

D: TRBD1
V: TRBV6-6
size: many
J: TRBJ1-5
CDR3: CASRGPQGDVAPQHF
DNA: TGTGCCAGCAGAGGGCCACAGGGGGACGTTGCGCCCCAGCATTTT

D: NA
V: TRBV7-2
size: many
J: TRBJ1-1
CDR3: CASSLNYEGPEAFF
DNA: TGTGCCAGCAGCCTCAACTACGAGGGCCCTGAAGCTTTCTTT

D: TRBD2
V: TRBV11-2
size: few
J: TRBJ2-5
CDR3: CASSLSTSGGGQETQYF
DNA: TGTGCCAGCAGCTTATCGACTAGCGGGGGAGGCCAAGAGACCCAGTACTTC

D: TRBD2
V: TRBV4-1
size: NA
J: TRBJ2-3
CDR3: CASSPTSGRADTQYF
DNA: TGCGCCAGCAGCCCAACTAGCGGGCGAGCAGATACGCAGTATTTT

D: NA
V: TRBV2
size: NA
J: TRBJ1-2
CDR3: CASSEQGSYYGYTF
DNA: TGTGCCAGCAGTGAGCAGGGGTCCTACTATGGCTACACCTTC

D: NA
V: TRBV28
size: many
J: TRBJ2-7
CDR3: CASSPQEDEQYF
DNA: TGTGCCAGCAGTCCTCAGGAGGACGAGCAGTACTTC

D: NA
V: TRBV19
size: NA
J: TRBJ1-2
CDR3: CASQDPAYYGYTF
DNA: TGTGCCAGTCAAGACCCGGCCTACTATGGCTACACCTTC

D: NA
V: TRBV29-1
size: many
J: TRBJ1-5
CDR3: CSVAENSNQPQHF
DNA: TGCAGCGTTGCCGAAAATAGCAATCAGCCCCAGCATTTT

D: TRBD1
V: TRBV5-1
size: NA
J: TRBJ1-5
CDR3: CASSFGQGENQPQHF
DNA: TGCGCCAGCAGCTTCGGACAGGGAGAAAATCAGCCCCAGCATTTT

D: NA
V: TRBV6-1
size: NA
J: TRBJ2-3
CDR3: CASSGRLVTDTQYF
DNA: TGTGCCAGCAGTGGCAGGCTAGTCACAGATACGCAGTATTTT

D: NA
V: TRBV20-1
size: few
J: TRBJ1-4
CDR3: CSARRQGNNEKLFF
DNA: TGCAGTGCAAGAAGGCAGGGAAATAATGAAAAACTGTTTTTT

D: TRBD2
V: TRBV3-1
size: many
J: TRBJ2-1
CDR3: CASSQGGGPSNEQFF
DNA: TGTGCCAGCAGCCAAGGCGGGGGGCCGTCCAATGAGCAGTTCTTC

D: NA
V: TRBV12-3/TRBV12-4
size: NA
J: TRBJ1-5
CDR3: CASSLQGSNQPQHF
DNA: TGTGCCAGCAGTCTTCAGGGGAGCAATCAGCCCCAGCATTTT

D: NA
V: TRBV5-5
size: NA
J: TRBJ2-1
CDR3: CASSSSGTETYNEQFF
DNA: TGTGCCAGCAGCTCCTCCGGGACGGAAACCTACAATGAGCAGTTCTTC

D: TRBD1
V: TRBV5-1
size: many
J: TRBJ1-6
CDR3: CASSLRWQGDNSPLHF
DNA: TGCGCCAGCAGCTTGCGTTGGCAGGGGGATAATTCACCCCTCCACTTT

D: NA
V: TRBV6-2/TRBV6-3
size: many
J: TRBJ1-6
CDR3: CATKRGGSSYNSPLHF
DNA: TGTGCCACCAAACGCGGGGGATCGTCCTATAATTCACCCCTCCACTTT

D: TRBD1
V: TRBV7-6
size: many
J: TRBJ2-3
CDR3: CASGQGNTDTQYF
DNA: TGTGCCAGCGGACAGGGAAACACAGATACGCAGTATTTT

D: TRBD2
V: TRBV20-1
size: many
J: TRBJ2-7
CDR3: CSASRGLASAYEQYF
DNA: TGCAGTGCTAGTCGGGGACTAGCCTCTGCCTACGAGCAGTACTTC

D: TRBD1
V: TRBV2
size: many
J: TRBJ1-5
CDR3: CASSGLDRADQPQHF
DNA: TGTGCCAGCAGTGGGTTGGACAGGGCTGATCAGCCCCAGCATTTT

D: NA
V: TRBV6-5
size: NA
J: TRBJ1-2
CDR3: CASSPSHLRLRSRRAF
DNA: TGTGCCAGCAGCCCTAGCCACCTGCGTCTGCGGTCTCGGAGGGCCTTC

D: NA
V: TRBV24-1
size: many
J: TRBJ2-7
CDR3: CATSDYAPVSSRGYF
DNA: TGTGCCACCAGTGACTACGCCCCAGTCAGTTCGAGGGGGTACTTC

D: NA
V: TRBV21-1
size: few
J: TRBJ2-7
CDR3: CASYTGTPSTYEQYF
DNA: TGTGCCAGCTATACCGGGACCCCGAGCACCTACGAGCAGTACTTC

D: TRBD1
V: TRBV6-5
size: many
J: TRBJ2-7
CDR3: CASSYSWDRDIEQYF
DNA: TGTGCCAGCAGTTACTCGTGGGACAGGGATATCGAGCAGTACTTC

D: NA
V: TRBV29-1
size: many
J: TRBJ2-3
CDR3: CSVEGVSKAVDTQYF
DNA: TGCAGCGTTGAAGGCGTCTCAAAGGCGGTCGATACGCAGTATTTT

D: TRBD1
V: TRBV3-1
size: many
J: TRBJ1-2
CDR3: CASSQEAGGPPSNYGYTF
DNA: TGTGCCAGCAGCCAAGAAGCAGGGGGCCCGCCGTCTAACTATGGCTACACCTTC

D: NA
V: TRBV6-5
size: NA
J: TRBJ2-3
CDR3: CASSYRGPPGADTQYF
DNA: TGTGCCAGCAGTTATCGGGGACCGCCGGGGGCAGATACGCAGTATTTT

D: TRBD1
V: TRBV18
size: NA
J: TRBJ1-5
CDR3: CASSPSTGVGQPQHF
DNA: TGTGCCAGCTCACCATCAACAGGGGTGGGTCAGCCCCAGCATTTT